The 14 T cell receptor beta chains reported below all come from one sample, sequenced in a study of blood T cell repertoires in COVID-19 (dated by TCRdb to 2018 to 2020). Libraries came from the immunoSEQ multiplex PCR assay. In TCRdb, the immuneACCESS table is reduced to in-frame sequences with V and J assigned. These tables do not hold every clone; where another copy was compared, an unresolved V gene accounts for under half, and the others remain unexplained. This sample lists roughly 140,000 clones; around 87% were detected once. Around 11% of the sample lies in the top ten. Sequenced input: PBMCs or T cells enriched from blood (not recorded which). These receptor sequences come from a man in his fifties or sixties who had recovered from COVID-19.

This clone was recorded a few times. The chain links TRBV28 to TRBJ2-7; tentative D call: TRBD2 (6 bases). V lost 2 bases and J 0 bases, leaving 14 bases between the germline ends. Germline CDR1 and CDR2: MDHEN and SYDVKM. The CDR3 has 16 amino acids. The CDR3 DNA reads TGTGCCAGCAGTTTAAGGGACTTCACGGTCTCCTACGAGCAGTACTTC. This encodes CASSLRDFTVSYEQYF.

This sequence joins TRBV10-1 and TRBJ1-5; the D gene is possibly TRBD1 (5 bases). The length of the CDR3 is 14 residues. Germline V CDR1 and CDR2: WNHNN, SYGVQD (reference sequence). Trimming took 3 bases from V and 5 from J, leaving 11 bases between them. In DNA form, the CDR3 reads TGCGCCAGCAGTGACTCCAGGGCCGATCAGCCCCAGCATTTT. Translation: CASSDSRADQPQHF.

The chain links TRBV7-9 to TRBJ2-2, with a tentative D call TRBD2 (6 bases). The CDR3 is made up of 15 amino acids. The germline V gene has CDR1 SEHNR and CDR2 FQNEAQ (reference sequence). Trimming removed 2 bases from V and 4 bases from J, with 11 bases in between. The CDR3, as DNA: TGTGCCAGCAGCTTAAGACGGGGGACCACCGGGGAGCTGTTTTTT. Translation gives CASSLRRGTTGELFF.

This clone was counted a single time. This chain uses TRBV10-2 with TRBJ1-4, with D possibly matching TRBD1 (5 bases). V was shortened by 4 bases and J by 10 bases, with 16 bases between the two germline ends. The CDR3 sequence is 14 residues long. The V gene's germline CDR1 is WSHSY and CDR2 SAAADI. CDR3 residues: CASSVGGERRKLFF. The CDR3 nucleotides are TGCGCCAGCAGTGTTGGGGGGGAAAGGAGAAAACTGTTTTTT.

The V call is TRBV28, the J call TRBJ2-7; 8 bases agree with TRBD1. V trimming: 2 bases; J trimming: 5 bases; junction bases outside the gene matches: 5. Germline lookup yields CDR1 MDHEN and CDR2 SYDVKM. The CDR3 sequence is 14 residues long. The CDR3, as DNA: TGTGCCAGCAGTTTAGGGCAGGGGGCCCACGAGCAGTACTTC. Translating gives CASSLGQGAHEQYF.

The chain uses TRBV7-2 and TRBJ1-1, with no clear D. CDR1 and CDR2 from the germline V gene are SGHTA and FQGNSA. The CDR3 sequence is 13 residues long. The V end lost 5 bases, the J end lost 6 bases, and 13 bases lay between the germline ends. The CDR3 DNA is TGTGCCAGCAGCGAGGTGTATATCTCTGAAGCTTTCTTT. Translating gives CASSEVYISEAFF.

This chain uses TRBV14 with TRBJ1-2; 8 bases are shared with TRBD1. CDR3 length: 16 amino acids. Germline V gene lookup returns CDR1 SGHDN and CDR2 FVKESK. The ends lost 4 bases at V and 6 bases at J; junction bases unmatched: 13. CDR3 DNA: TGTGCCAGCAGCCCCGGACAGGGCCCGGGATGGGATGGCTACACCTTC. Protein: CASSPGQGPGWDGYTF.

The J gene is TRBJ2-7, the V gene TRBV11-2; D is ambiguous. Germline loops: CDR1 SGHAT, CDR2 FQNNGV. CDR3 length: 12 residues. V was trimmed by 5 bases and J by 3 bases, leaving 8 bases between them. The CDR3 protein is CASSPPGYEQYF. The CDR3 nucleotides read TGTGCCAGCAGCCCTCCCGGCTACGAGCAGTACTTC.

CDR3 DNA sequence: TGTGCCAGCAGTTGGTCGGGGGGGGGCGCTAACTATGGCTACACCTTC. Its protein product is CASSWSGGGANYGYTF. The rearrangement joins TRBV27 to TRBJ1-2; TRBD1 might be the D (6 bases). CDR3 length: 16 residues. Deletions cut 4 bases from V and 0 bases from J, with 15 bases between. The germline V gene has CDR1 MNHEY and CDR2 SMNVEV (reference sequence).

The genes are TRBV6-5 and TRBJ1-1, with 7 bases that match TRBD1. CDR3 size: 15 residues. Germline values: CDR1 MNHEY, CDR2 SVGAGI. The J segment lost 4 bases and the V segment lost 6 bases, leaving 11 bases of the junction unmatched. CDR3 DNA: TGTGCCAGCAGGTGGGCTAGGACAGGAGTCACTGAAGCTTTCTTT. Its protein product is CASRWARTGVTEAFF.

V usage is TRBV5-5 and J usage is TRBJ1-6; 9 bases are shared with TRBD1. The CDR3 is made up of 14 amino acids. J lost 10 bases, V lost 4 bases, and 6 bases had no gene match. Germline-derived CDR1 and CDR2 are SGHKS and YYEKEE (reference sequence). The CDR3 region is CASSTGGSGSPLHF. The CDR3 DNA is TGTGCCAGCAGCACAGGGGGCTCGGGGTCACCCCTCCACTTT.

This clone showed up just a few times. The rearrangement joins TRBV11-3 to TRBJ2-1, with D perhaps matching TRBD2 (5 bases). Germline CDR1 reads SGHNT; CDR2 reads YENEEA. Trimming stripped 8 bases from V and 2 bases from J, with 10 bases between. This CDR3 region has 13 residues. The CDR3 bases are TGTGCCAGCGAGGGTCCCCCCTACAATGAGCAGTTCTTC. This codes for CASEGPPYNEQFF.

This sequence joins TRBV6-5 and TRBJ1-4; TRBD1 is a possible D gene (6 bases). Germline lookup yields CDR1 MNHEY and CDR2 SVGAGI. The CDR3 spans 14 residues. The V end lost 9 bases, the J end lost 0 bases, and 11 bases lay between the germline ends. CDR3 in DNA: TGTGCCAGTGGTCGGACAGCAACTAATGAAAAACTGTTTTTT. Protein product: CASGRTATNEKLFF.

V and J are TRBV28 and TRBJ1-4, with TRBD1 matching 9 bases. The CDR3 covers 14 residues. V lost 8 bases and J lost 5; bases outside the gene matches: 6. The germline CDR1 and CDR2 sequences are MDHEN and SYDVKM. The CDR3 DNA reads TGTGCCAGCGGCGCCGGGACAGGGAATGAAAAACTGTTTTTT. Translated, it gives CASGAGTGNEKLFF.